One and the same sample provided the 9 T cell receptor beta chains below, sequenced in a study of response to subunit inactivated influenza vaccine. TCRdb re-analysed the RT-PCR reads in MiXCR, keeping a single row per CDR3 protein. The data contain around 520,000 distinct CDR3 sequences, about 11% of them seen just once; the ten biggest clones take up roughly a tenth. The specimen was PBMCs from blood, collected on the day of vaccination. These TCRs come from a man between 50 and 59 years old who received an inactivated influenza vaccine.

This clonotype was seen a handful of times. A much larger clone differs by one base, so this may be a read error. The CDR3 region is CCARDNRRGTNSYEQYF. In nucleotides, the CDR3 is TGCTGTGCTAGAGACAACCGCAGAGGGACAAATTCCTACGAGCAGTACTTC. The genes are TRBV20-1 and TRBJ2-7; TRBD1 is a possible D gene (6 bases). In germline, CDR1 is DFQATT, CDR2 SNEGSKA (reference sequence). The CDR3 runs to 17 residues.

The table lists this clonotype with a few counts. The chain combines TRBV6-2 or TRBV6-3 with TRBJ2-2; D is perhaps TRBD1 or TRBD2 (5 bases each). V was trimmed by 4 bases and J by 4 bases, leaving 13 bases between them. From germline, CDR1 is MNHEY and CDR2 SVGEGT. There are 15 residues in the CDR3. This CDR3 reads CASSWTIGSTGELFF. CDR3 coding DNA: TGTGCCAGCAGTTGGACAATAGGGAGCACCGGGGAGCTGTTTTTT.

The chain joins TRBV6-2 or TRBV6-3 to TRBJ2-3; D not certain. The ends were cut back, 6 bases at V and 4 bases at J, with 14 bases in the middle. Germline CDR1 is MNHEY and CDR2 is SVGEGT. CDR3 length equals 14 residues. CDR3: CASRGWVSADTQYF. In nucleotides, the CDR3 is TGTGCCAGCAGAGGATGGGTTTCGGCAGATACGCAGTATTTT.

There are a few counts of this clonotype. The genes are TRBV20-1 and TRBJ2-1; no clear D. Germline V gene sequence: CDR1 DFQATT, CDR2 SNEGSKA (reference sequence). The length of the CDR3 is 14 residues. V was shortened by 3 bases and J by 6 bases, with 15 bases between the two germline ends. The CDR3 is CSASPGGASNEQFF. The CDR3 DNA reads as TGCAGTGCTAGCCCTGGCGGTGCGAGCAATGAGCAGTTCTTC.

This clonotype showed up just a few times. J is TRBJ2-3 and V is TRBV7-9; D gene uncertain. Germline V gives CDR1 SEHNR, CDR2 FQNEAQ (reference sequence). Trimming pared 2 bases from V and 4 bases from J, leaving 13 bases between. The CDR3 has 15 amino acids. CDR3 loop: CASSLNYEVADTQYF. The CDR3 DNA follows: TGTGCCAGCAGCTTAAACTACGAGGTGGCAGATACGCAGTATTTT.

This clonotype has more than one count but fewer than ten. The chain combines TRBV28 with TRBJ2-1; D gene ambiguous. The ends were cut back, 7 bases at V and 4 bases at J, with 20 bases in the middle. CDR1 is MDHEN and CDR2 is SYDVKM in the germline V gene. The CDR3 consists of 16 residues. The CDR3 sequence is CASTSYVGLAYNEQFF. CDR3 DNA: TGTGCCAGCACTTCTTATGTGGGCCTGGCGTACAATGAGCAGTTCTTC.

This chain joins TRBV30 and TRBJ1-1; TRBD1 might be the D (5 bases). From germline, CDR1 is GTSNPN and CDR2 SVGIG (reference sequence). V lost 5 bases to trimming and J lost 3 bases, with 10 bases between them. CDR3 length: 12 amino acids. The chain's CDR3 is CAWGGGYTEAFF. In DNA form, the CDR3 reads TGTGCCTGGGGGGGAGGTTACACTGAAGCTTTCTTT. Variable domain in full (rest from reference TRBV30 and TRBJ1-1): SQTIHQWPATLVQPVGSPLSLECTVEGTSNPNLYWYRQAAGRGLQLLFYSVGIGQISSEVPQNLSASRPQDRQFILSSKKLLLSDSGFYLCAWGGGYTEAFFGQGTRLTVV.

This clonotype was picked up a small number of times. The chain employs TRBV20-1 and TRBJ2-5; D is perhaps TRBD2 (6 bases). The CDR3 has 14 residues. Germline lookup yields CDR1 DFQATT and CDR2 SNEGSKA (reference sequence). The V end lost 6 bases, the J end lost 5 bases, and 19 bases lay between the germline ends. CDR3 nucleotides: TGCAGTGCCCCCCTTCCGGGCCGGGGGGAGACCCAGTACTTC. It specifies CSAPLPGRGETQYF.

This chain joins TRBV25-1 and TRBJ2-3, with a possible D match to TRBD1 (5 bases). CDR3 length: 17 amino acids. V lost 1 base and J 5 bases, leaving 19 bases between the germline ends. Germline CDR1 MGHDK, CDR2 SYGVNS. The CDR3 DNA is TGTGCCAGCAGTGAATTGGGGTTAGGACCTAGGGGAGATACGCAGTATTTT. Its protein is CASSELGLGPRGDTQYF.